This TCR beta chain was captured in a study of STAT3 mutations in large granular lymphocyte leukemia (dated by TCRdb to between 2018 and 2021). Regarding the complete study: Canonical activating STAT3 mutations were detected in roughly half of the longitudinally sequenced T-LGLL patients. One or more immunosuppressive therapy regimens were given to more than half of T-LGLL patients, and hematologic response was seen in around two fifths of the treated patients. To reconstruct clonal hierarchy and dynamics, serial deep sequencing of TCRbeta CDR3 and STAT3 was performed in patients with T-cell large granular lymphocyte leukemia. More than 15 representative T-LGLL cases were selected from an initial cohort of approximately 200 LGL patients for longitudinal TCRbeta and STAT3 sequencing. A couple of patients with natural killer LGL leukemia were also sequenced longitudinally as controls within the study. On average, sequencing was done at 3 to 4.5 time points per patient, with the number of samplings ranging from 2 to 8. The paper's findings and limits, for the study overall: Variable intervals between samplings and differing treatment regimens complicated linking therapy response to changes in TCR clonal burden. Because codominant clonotypes persisted in some patients, a small but highly pathogenic clone may have been missed. TCR clonotype switching after therapy was observed in about 35% of the 18 patients, and all newly emerging clones were found to be STAT3 wild type. All T-LGLL patients had at least one immunodominant TCRbeta clonotype, and roughly half had multiple immunodominant subclonotypes. Because no samples were available when a clone first appeared, clonal expansion was inferred from samplings taken at other points. In several patients, dominant TCR clone burden exceeded STAT3 mutant burden, suggesting STAT3 mutation arose secondarily within a pre-expanded clone.

Turning to this clone: The antigen it recognizes is unknown. No base-level quality is on record; no much larger clone is a single base apart.

Taken from the germline V gene, the CDR1 and CDR2 loops are SQVTM and ANQGSEA. From its cysteine to its phenylalanine, the CDR3 spans 12 amino acids. The kept DNA is CDR3 alone, 36 bases in frame from the first base. V ends up 7 bases short and J 5 bases short, with an unmatched junction base count of 8. An Illumina MiSeq was used to sequence the TCRbeta libraries, yielding an average of about 40,000 productive templates per sample. TCRbeta CDR3 libraries were generated with the immunoSEQ assay using multiplex PCR amplification. As for the original processing: Following a previously defined approach, repertoire diversity was calculated, and values close to 0 point to extremely monoclonal samples. TCRdb re-hosts the immuneACCESS table, in-frame sequences only. Its copies lack some clones; in the studies checked, an unresolved V gene accounts for under half of them, and the cause for the rest is not known. Clonal size and the V and J genes are those of that table, whereas D and trimming came from the DNA. This sample holds tens of thousands of clones; 94% were observed only once. Approximately 6% of the sample is taken by the ten largest.

The same DNA, extracted from blood mononuclear cells, served for both TCR sequencing and STAT3 sequencing. The chain is encoded by TRBV29-1 joined to TRBJ2-7; 7 middle bases align to TRBD1. The receptor was derived from a man aged 40-49 years with T-cell large granular lymphocyte leukemia. Some clones in this sample may be carry-over from other donors' samples. The age is the age at diagnosis. The sequencing input was peripheral blood mononuclear cells. The CDR3 reads CSATGVVDEQYF. The DNA is TGCAGCGCTACAGGGGTTGTTGACGAGCAGTACTTC.